These 29 T cell receptor beta chains were all obtained from the same sample, sequenced in a study of T cells in Graves' hyperthyroidism and ophthalmopathy. TCR beta CDR3 region amplification was performed from RNA transcripts. First-round RT-PCR with HTBI primers amplified the TCR CDR3 region. MiXCR, run by TCRdb on the multiplex PCR reads, gives a single entry per CDR3 protein. The table records hundreds of thousands of distinct CDR3 sequences, around 15% of them present only once. Input material: blood. These receptors all stem from a woman younger than 30 with Graves' hyperthyroidism.

This clonotype was picked up many times. The J gene is TRBJ2-7, the V gene TRBV5-5, with D unclear. CDR3 length: 16 amino acids. V gave up 0 bases and J gave up 9 bases, with 22 bases separating them. CDR1 is SGHKS and CDR2 is YYEKEE in the germline V gene (reference sequence). The DNA for the CDR3 is TGTGCCAGCAGCTTGGACAGCCCGGTATCTTCTTTCGGGCAGTACTTC. Translating gives CASSLDSPVSSFGQYF.

This clonotype was found many times. The chain combines TRBV7-2 with TRBJ2-5; perhaps TRBD1 as D (6 bases). V gave up 5 bases and J gave up 0 bases, with 7 bases separating them. The CDR3 is 13 amino acids. From germline, CDR1 is SGHTA and CDR2 FQGNSA. CDR3 sequence: CASSTGYQETQYF. The CDR3 DNA is TGTGCCAGCAGCACAGGGTACCAAGAGACCCAGTACTTC.

In its sample, this clonotype was seen a few times. V and J are TRBV12-5 and TRBJ1-2; D ambiguous. CDR1 is LGHNT, CDR2 FRNRAP, per germline. The CDR3 has 13 residues. With 4 bases removed from V and 10 bases from J, the gap between germline ends came to 16 bases. Here the CDR3 reads CASGSGVVGNYTF. In nucleotides, the CDR3 is TGTGCTAGTGGTTCGGGAGTAGTCGGGAACTACACCTTC.

At least ten counts were recorded for this clonotype. The chain recombines TRBV28 with TRBJ1-5, with 7 bases fitting TRBD1. CDR1 is MDHEN and CDR2 is SYDVKM in the germline V gene. V lost 3 bases and J lost 5; bases outside the gene matches: 10. The CDR3 length is 16 residues. The CDR3 bases are TGTGCCAGCAGTTTTAGGGTCAGGGGGTATGATCAGCCCCAGCATTTT. This translates into CASSFRVRGYDQPQHF. Based on the CDR3 plus reference TRBV28 and TRBJ1-5, the full variable domain is DVKVTQSSRYLVKRTGEKVFLECVQDMDHENMFWYRQDPGLGLRLIYFSYDVKMKEKGDIPEGYSVSREKKERFSLILESASTNQTSMYLCASSFRVRGYDQPQHFGDGTRLSIL.

There are many counts of this clonotype. The genes are TRBV11-1 and TRBJ1-2; D is possibly TRBD1 (5 bases). CDR3 length: 12 residues. Trimming removed 5 bases from V and 4 bases from J, with 8 bases in between. The V gene's germline CDR1 is SGHAT and CDR2 FQDESV (reference sequence). The CDR3 here is CASSDDSYGYTF. CDR3 sequence (DNA): TGTGCCAGCAGCGACGACAGCTATGGCTACACCTTC.

Ten or more counts support this clonotype. The CDR3 nucleotides are TGTGCCAGCAGCTTAACAGGGGAATACGGCTACACCTTC. Its translation: CASSLTGEYGYTF. This rearrangement joins TRBV6-1 to TRBJ1-2, with 7 bases identical to TRBD1. The CDR3 consists of 13 residues. After removal of 6 bases from V and 8 bases from J, the junction contained 9 bases not matched to a gene. Germline V gene sequence: CDR1 MNHNS, CDR2 SASEGT.

This chain joins TRBV7-9 and TRBJ2-2, with 11 bases aligning to TRBD2. Germline trimming cut 5 bases from V and 0 bases from J; bases unmatched to any gene: 2. The CDR3 loop spans 16 amino acids. Looked up from germline, CDR1 is SEHNR and CDR2 is FQNEAQ (reference sequence). CDR3: CASSPTSGANTGELFF. The CDR3 coding sequence is TGTGCCAGCAGCCCGACTAGCGGGGCGAACACCGGGGAGCTGTTTTTT.

V usage is TRBV6-1 and J usage is TRBJ2-7, with 11 bases identical to TRBD2. CDR1 and CDR2 (germline): MNHNS, SASEGT. The CDR3 has 15 residues. Trimming cost V 10 bases and J 0 bases; bases outside gene matches: 8. CDR3 sequence reads: CATGTSGRGSYEQYF. DNA for the CDR3: TGTGCCACCGGGACTAGCGGAAGAGGCTCCTACGAGCAGTACTTC.

This clonotype was counted at least ten times. The chain employs TRBV7-9 and TRBJ2-2; 9 bases fit TRBD1. Germline CDR1 is SEHNR and CDR2 is FQNEAQ (reference sequence). V lost 5 bases to trimming and J lost 6 bases; unmatched junction nucleotides: 4. The CDR3 contains 14 residues. Written as DNA, the CDR3 is TGTGCCAGCAGCCTACGACAGGGGGCCGGGGAGCTGTTTTTT. The encoded protein is CASSLRQGAGELFF.

This clonotype was seen at least ten times. The chain joins TRBV27 to TRBJ2-3, with 7 bases that match TRBD1. V was pared by 0 bases and J by 2 bases, with 11 bases of the junction left unmatched. The CDR3 runs to 18 residues. Germline CDR1 reads MNHEY; CDR2 reads SMNVEV (reference sequence). CDR3 bases: TGTGCCAGCAGTTTATCGGCAGGGGGTAGCCTCTTCACAGATACGCAGTATTTT. Translated, it gives CASSLSAGGSLFTDTQYF.

In this sample, this clonotype turned up many times. The rearrangement links TRBV7-9 to TRBJ2-1; no clear D. The length of the CDR3 is 13 residues. The V gene lost 6 bases and the J gene lost 0 bases, with 6 bases spanning the gap. CDR1 and CDR2 (germline): SEHNR, FQNEAQ (reference sequence). The CDR3 spells CASSDSSYNEQFF. CDR3 in DNA: TGTGCCAGCAGTGATAGCTCCTACAATGAGCAGTTCTTC. The whole variable domain, filled in from reference TRBV7-9 and TRBJ2-1, reads DTGVSQNPRHKITKRGQNVTFRCDPISEHNRLYWYRQTLGQGPEFLTYFQNEAQLEKSRLLSDRFSAERPKGSFSTLEIQRTEQGDSAMYLCASSDSSYNEQFFGPGTRLTVL.

A note on this clonotype: Since no conserved phenylalanine or tryptophan closes the CDR3, a read error is the likely cause. The chain carries TRBV9 and TRBJ2-5; 8 nucleotides align to TRBD1. Germline V gives CDR1 SGDLS, CDR2 YYNGEE. J lost 2 bases, V lost 1 base, and 4 bases had no gene match. The length of the CDR3 is 15 residues. The CDR3 region has the DNA TGTGCCAGCAGCGTAACAGGGGGGATTCAAGAGACCCAGTACCTC. It translates to CASSVTGGIQETQYL.

This clonotype was counted between two and nine times. The gene calls are TRBV7-6 and TRBJ2-1; 7 bases fit TRBD2. The CDR3 extends over 14 amino acids. J gave up 10 bases and V 1 base, and 7 bases lay outside the gene matches. Germline V gives CDR1 SGHVS, CDR2 FNYEAQ. CDR3 nucleotides: TGTGCCAGCAGCTTAGAGGCCGGGCGGGGGGAGCAGTTCTTC. Protein product: CASSLEAGRGEQFF.

This clonotype was detected ten times or more. The gene calls are TRBV28 and TRBJ1-2, with D possibly TRBD1 on 6 matching bases. The V end lost 2 bases, the J end lost 1 base, and 17 bases lay between the germline ends. The V gene's germline CDR1 is MDHEN and CDR2 SYDVKM. This CDR3 is 17 amino acids long. The CDR3: CASSLILRGWDNYGYTF. CDR3 coding DNA: TGTGCCAGCAGTTTAATCCTGAGGGGGTGGGATAACTATGGCTACACCTTC.

This clonotype occurred many times. The chain is built from TRBV7-2 and TRBJ2-3, with D uncertain. V lost 3 bases and J lost 4, with 14 bases in between. The CDR3 sequence is 15 residues long. CDR1 is SGHTA, CDR2 FQGNSA, per germline. CDR3 in DNA: TGTGCCAGCAGCTTTCCCGGAACGTTTCCAGATACGCAGTATTTT. Amino acid sequence: CASSFPGTFPDTQYF.

This clonotype was counted ten times or more. CDR3 region: CSASEGQGVSDTQYF. The CDR3 DNA follows: TGCAGCGCCTCTGAAGGACAGGGGGTGTCAGATACGCAGTATTTT. V usage is TRBV29-1 and J usage is TRBJ2-3; TRBD1 agrees at 10 bases. Germline-derived CDR1 and CDR2 are SQVTM and ANQGSEA. This CDR3 has 15 residues. V trimming: 7 bases; J trimming: 4 bases; junction bases outside the gene matches: 11.

This clonotype occurred a few times. V gene TRBV6-2 or TRBV6-3 combines with J gene TRBJ1-5, with D perhaps TRBD1 (6 bases). The CDR3 has 15 amino acids. Germline CDR1 reads MNHEY; CDR2 reads SVGEGT. The V end was cut by 6 bases, the J end by 2 bases, with 14 bases between. This CDR3 reads CASRLQGVGNQPQHF. CDR3 nucleotides: TGTGCCAGCAGGTTACAGGGCGTCGGCAATCAGCCCCAGCATTTT.

The chain joins TRBV7-9 to TRBJ2-3, with 9 bases that match TRBD1. Trimming removed 1 base from V and 2 bases from J; junction bases left unmatched: 1. This CDR3 has 15 residues. Germline V CDR1 and CDR2: SEHNR, FQNEAQ (reference sequence). CDR3: CASSLGDRATDTQYF. DNA of the CDR3: TGTGCCAGCAGCTTAGGGGACAGGGCCACAGATACGCAGTATTTT.

This clonotype was seen a few times. J is TRBJ2-7 and V is TRBV5-1, with D hard to call. V shed 0 bases and J shed 7 bases, with 20 bases lying between them. The CDR3 is 16 amino acids. The V gene's germline CDR1 is SGHRS and CDR2 YFSETQ. CDR3 nucleotides: TGCGCCAGCAGCTTGGGTACAGTCCCCCTCGGATGGGAGCAGTACTTC. Protein sequence: CASSLGTVPLGWEQYF.

This clonotype was counted only a few times. The V call is TRBV11-1, the J call TRBJ2-7; TRBD1 or TRBD2 may be the D gene (5 bases each). CDR1 SGHAT and CDR2 FQDESV come from the germline V gene (reference sequence). With 1 base removed from V and 3 bases from J, the gap between germline ends came to 16 bases. This CDR3 is built from 16 residues. The CDR3 DNA is TGTGCCAGCAGCTTAGAACCGGGACGGGAAAACTACGAGCAGTACTTC. It yields the protein CASSLEPGRENYEQYF.

This clonotype has ten or more counts. The genes are TRBV6-2 or TRBV6-3 and TRBJ2-2; D may be TRBD1 (6 bases). CDR3 size: 13 residues. V was shortened by 4 bases and J by 6 bases, with 9 bases between the two germline ends. Germline assignment: CDR1 MNHEY and CDR2 SVGEGT. The CDR3 protein is CASSSYRAGELFF. CDR3 nucleotides: TGTGCCAGCAGTTCGTACAGGGCCGGGGAGCTGTTTTTT.

This clonotype came up a few times. The chain combines TRBV12-3 or TRBV12-4 with TRBJ1-5, with D uncertain. The CDR3 spans 15 residues. Trimming pared 5 bases from V and 0 bases from J, leaving 11 bases between. The CDR3 loop is CASSHSRGSNQPQHF. The DNA of the CDR3 is TGTGCCAGCAGTCATTCGAGAGGTAGCAATCAGCCCCAGCATTTT.

This clonotype was counted between two and nine times. V gene TRBV24-1 combines with J gene TRBJ2-2; TRBD1 is a possible D gene (5 bases). Between the trimmed V and J ends, which lost 3 bases and 1 base, there was a span of 8 bases. The CDR3 has 15 amino acids. Germline loops: CDR1 KGHDR, CDR2 SFDVKD. CDR3 nucleotides: TGTGCCACCAGTGATCCCAGGGAGAACACCGGGGAGCTGTTTTTT. As protein: CATSDPRENTGELFF.

The chain has TRBV9 and TRBJ2-1; 10 bases match TRBD2. CDR3 length equals 19 residues. Trimming cost V 4 bases and J 2 bases; bases outside gene matches: 15. In germline, CDR1 is SGDLS, CDR2 YYNGEE. CDR3 loop: CASSFSGAGGPRAYNEQFF. Here the CDR3 DNA reads TGTGCCAGCAGCTTCTCCGGAGCGGGAGGGCCGAGGGCCTACAATGAGCAGTTCTTC.

At least ten counts were recorded for this clonotype. This chain links TRBV12-3 or TRBV12-4 with TRBJ2-3; TRBD2 agrees at 7 bases. CDR3 length: 14 amino acids. J lost 0 bases, V lost 9 bases, and 6 bases had no gene match. Here the CDR3 DNA reads TGTGCCAGTAAAAGCGGGGCAAGCACAGATACGCAGTATTTT. Translating it yields CASKSGASTDTQYF.

The sample holds many counts of this clonotype. The chain uses TRBV11-2 and TRBJ2-2; the D is unclear. Looked up from germline, CDR1 is SGHAT and CDR2 is FQNNGV. This CDR3 has 13 residues. V was shortened by 5 bases and J by 8 bases, with 12 bases between the two germline ends. CDR3 bases: TGTGCCAGCAGCCCCCCAACCCGGGGGGAGCTGTTTTTT. Its translation is CASSPPTRGELFF. Filled out from reference TRBV11-2 and TRBJ2-2, the complete variable domain reads EAGVAQSPRYKIIEKRQSVAFWCNPISGHATLYWYQQILGQGPKLLIQFQNNGVVDDSQLPKDRFSAERLKGVDSTLKIQPAKLEDSAVYLCASSPPTRGELFFGEGSRLTVL.

The chain is built from TRBV19 and TRBJ1-5, with 11 positions matching TRBD1. The V segment lost 6 bases and the J segment 6 bases; nucleotides outside the gene matches: 4. Germline V gene lookup returns CDR1 LNHDA and CDR2 SQIVND (reference sequence). CDR3 length equals 14 residues. The CDR3 DNA follows: TGTGCCAGTAGCGGGACAGGGGGTTTTCAGCCCCAGCATTTT. Protein product: CASSGTGGFQPQHF.

The rearrangement joins TRBV30 to TRBJ2-3, with a tentative D call TRBD1 (6 bases). This CDR3 is built from 17 residues. Germline CDR1 GTSNPN, CDR2 SVGIG (reference sequence). Trimming cost V 1 base and J 8 bases, with 25 bases left between them. For the CDR3, the DNA is TGTGCCTGGAGTGCGCCCGAAACAGGGAAGAGAGAGCCTACGCAGTATTTT. Its translation: CAWSAPETGKREPTQYF.

This clonotype was observed a few times. J is TRBJ2-1 and V is TRBV20-1; 10 bases are shared with TRBD2. Germline V CDR1 and CDR2: DFQATT, SNEGSKA (reference sequence). The CDR3 consists of 13 residues. Here the CDR3 reads CSPSGGVGNEQFF. The CDR3 DNA reads as TGCAGCCCTAGCGGGGGAGTGGGCAATGAGCAGTTCTTC.